The rows below give T cell receptor beta chains drawn from one sample of a study of post-analysis software for immune sequencing data. TCRdb recomputed calls from the PCR reads with MiXCR, one row per CDR3 protein. The sample lists 430,000 or so distinct CDR3 sequences; 39% were seen once. The sequencing input was blood. The receptor set was obtained from a girl aged 2 to 10 with multiple sclerosis. Each CDR3 is given without its conserved first and last residue. Each record gives: D gene, J gene, V gene, CDR3 protein. D genes are given only for firm matches.

D gene: NA
J gene: NA
V gene: TRBV6-6
CDR3 protein: TSSYGSRPETQY

D gene: NA
J gene: TRBJ2-3
V gene: TRBV6-1
CDR3 protein: ASQRGSTGTAGDTQY

D gene: NA
J gene: TRBJ2-7
V gene: TRBV20-1
CDR3 protein: SARKTNNREWPYEQY

D gene: NA
J gene: TRBJ2-5
V gene: TRBV6-6
CDR3 protein: ASSYSRLFGETQY

D gene: NA
J gene: TRBJ2-1
V gene: TRBV15
CDR3 protein: ATSSRQDGEEQF

D gene: NA
J gene: TRBJ1-4
V gene: TRBV7-3
CDR3 protein: ASSLNGGLNEKLF

D gene: TRBD1
J gene: NA
V gene: TRBV20-1
CDR3 protein: SARDPQGASYEQY

D gene: TRBD1
J gene: TRBJ2-7
V gene: TRBV28
CDR3 protein: ASSGQALHEQY

D gene: TRBD2
J gene: TRBJ2-5
V gene: TRBV9
CDR3 protein: ASSAGLAGPIQETQY

D gene: NA
J gene: TRBJ1-2
V gene: TRBV20-1
CDR3 protein: SAVTSGLRSYT

D gene: NA
J gene: TRBJ2-5
V gene: TRBV27
CDR3 protein: ASSLSGYSYNEQY

D gene: TRBD2
J gene: TRBJ2-1
V gene: TRBV7-2
CDR3 protein: ASTTRLAGRYEQF

D gene: NA
J gene: TRBJ1-5
V gene: TRBV6-5
CDR3 protein: ASSFSSAVGSQH

D gene: NA
J gene: TRBJ1-2
V gene: TRBV28
CDR3 protein: ASSFDIYGYT